This T cell receptor (beta chain) emerged from a study of blood T cell repertoires in COVID-19 (dated by TCRdb to between 2020 and 2021). General notes on the study: Samples from collaborators originated in the United States, Italy and Spain and spanned both the acute and convalescent phases of COVID-19. The prospective study material was composed of cDNA or gDNA derived from T cells, B-cell-depleted T cells, or PBMCs. The repertoires were released in a freely available public database intended as a resource for research on the immune response to SARS-CoV-2. Deeply sampled blood TCRbeta repertoires from subjects exposed to, actively infected with, or recovered from COVID-19 were included in the dataset. Sample metadata almost always included a de-identified subject ID, COVID-19 status, age in years and sex. Samples came from the ongoing ImmuneRACE study (first 160 participants) plus 1,254 subjects from 6 global collaborators. HLA class I and class II types, where available, came from metadata supplied by the sample provider rather than from assay-based typing. Results the study describes overall, beyond this receptor: Clinical and demographic metadata were provided uncurated, with the amount varying by source and participant.

About this clone itself: There is no known antigen for this receptor. Within one base of it there is no much larger clone, and no base qualities were kept.

TCRbeta CDR3 regions were amplified from genomic DNA using the immunoSEQ Assay, a bias-controlled multiplex PCR. In the paper's pipeline: The number of nucleated cells in each sample was estimated by amplification of reference gene primers within the assay. Sequence reads were collapsed and filtered to measure the absolute abundance of every unique TCRbeta CDR3 rearrangement. For each sample, productive Simpson clonality was calculated as the square root of Simpson's diversity index over productive rearrangements. The table was pulled from immuneACCESS by TCRdb, which kept in-frame rearrangements only. Such tables lose some clones; where checked, under half of the loss comes from unresolved V genes, and the rest has no known cause. V, J and clone size are taken as reported in that table, and D and trimming were inferred from the DNA itself. The sample table shows approximately 65,000 clones, and around 80% are seen once. The top ten constitute approximately 20% of the sample.

Whole blood was collected in K2EDTA tubes by collaborating institutions according to the institutions' own protocols. For TCRbeta analysis, collaborator samples were shipped as frozen whole blood, as isolated PBMCs, or as DNA extracted from either sample type. The specimen was peripheral blood. This clonotype was obtained from a human donor in a cohort sampled during active COVID-19.

The DNA sequence is TGTGCCAGCAGCGCCTTGGGACAGGGTGGAACCGGGGAGCTGTTTTTT. Its protein is CASSALGQGGTGELFF. This chain joins TRBV11-3 to TRBJ2-2; TRBD1 aligns with 9 central bases. Germline trimming amounts to 5 bases on V and 5 bases on J, with 9 as the count of junction bases outside the gene matches. CDR1 and CDR2 are read off the germline V gene as SGHNT and YENEEA. The CDR3 measures 16 amino acids from cysteine to phenylalanine. Only the CDR3 DNA is retained, 48 bases long and in frame from the first base. Reference TRBV11-3 and TRBJ2-2 genes cover what lies past the CDR3, so the full variable domain is EAGVVQSPRYKIIEKKQPVAFWCNPISGHNTLYWYLQNLGQGPELLIRYENEEAVDDSQLPKDRFSAERLKGVDSTLKIQPAELGDSAVYLCASSALGQGGTGELFFGEGSRLTVL.